This T cell receptor (beta chain) was retrieved from a study of blood T cell repertoires in COVID-19. About the research overall: From the United States, Italy and Spain came samples of acute and convalescent COVID-19. T cells, B-cell-depleted T cells, or PBMCs provided the cDNA or gDNA that served as material.

The CDR3 sequence is 13 residues long. Germline values: CDR1 SNHLY, CDR2 FYNNEI. Trimming shortened V by 10 bases and J by 6 bases, and 19 bases separated the two germline ends. Only in-frame clones appear in the TCRdb table, and some are missing; sequencing was by immunoSEQ multiplex PCR. The data hold some 250,000 clones, with roughly 85% observed a single time. This receptor was obtained from a young man who had recovered from COVID-19. The chain recombines TRBV2 with TRBJ2-7; tentative D call: TRBD1 (5 bases). The sequenced sample was peripheral blood. CDR3 nucleotides: TGTGCCACTACACTCCTGAGTAGGGGCGAGCAGTACTTC. Protein: CATTLLSRGEQYF.